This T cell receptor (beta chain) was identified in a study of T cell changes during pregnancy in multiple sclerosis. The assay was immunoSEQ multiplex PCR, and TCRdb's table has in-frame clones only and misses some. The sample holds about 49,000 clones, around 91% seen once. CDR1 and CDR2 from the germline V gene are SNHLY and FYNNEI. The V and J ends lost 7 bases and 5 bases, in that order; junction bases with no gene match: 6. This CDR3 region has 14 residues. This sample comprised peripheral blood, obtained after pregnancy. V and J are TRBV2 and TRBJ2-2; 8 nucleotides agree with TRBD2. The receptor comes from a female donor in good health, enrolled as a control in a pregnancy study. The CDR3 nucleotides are TGTGCCAGCACCCCCGGGAGGGATACCGGGGAGCTGTTTTTT. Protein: CASTPGRDTGELFF. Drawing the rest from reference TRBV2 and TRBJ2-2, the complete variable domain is EPEVTQTPSHQVTQMGQEVILRCVPISNHLYFYWYRQILGQKVEFLVSFYNNEISEKSEIFDDQFSVERPDGSNFTLKIRSTKLEDSAMYFCASTPGRDTGELFFGEGSRLTVL.